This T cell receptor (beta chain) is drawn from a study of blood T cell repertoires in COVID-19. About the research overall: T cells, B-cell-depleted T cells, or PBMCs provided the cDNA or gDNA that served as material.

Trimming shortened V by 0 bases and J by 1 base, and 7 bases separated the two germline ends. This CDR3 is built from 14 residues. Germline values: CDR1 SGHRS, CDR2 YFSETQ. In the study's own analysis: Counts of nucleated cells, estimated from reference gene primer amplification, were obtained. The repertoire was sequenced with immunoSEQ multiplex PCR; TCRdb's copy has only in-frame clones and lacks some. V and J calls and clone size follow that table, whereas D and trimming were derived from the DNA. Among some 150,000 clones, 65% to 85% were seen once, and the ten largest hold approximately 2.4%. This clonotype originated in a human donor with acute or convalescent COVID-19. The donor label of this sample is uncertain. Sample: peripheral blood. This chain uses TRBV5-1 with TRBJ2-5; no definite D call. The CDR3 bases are TGCGCCAGCAGCTTGGGTGTCGGCCAAGAGACCCAGTACTTC. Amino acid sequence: CASSLGVGQETQYF. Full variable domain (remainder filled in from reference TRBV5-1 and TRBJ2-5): KAGVTQTPRYLIKTRGQQVTLSCSPISGHRSVSWYQQTPGQGLQFLFEYFSETQRNKGNFPGRFSGRQFSNSRSEMNVSTLELGDSALYLCASSLGVGQETQYFGPGTRLLVL.